Listed below are T cell receptor beta chains from one sample, sequenced in a study of spatial heterogeneity in lung cancer. TCRdb analysed the 5' RACE reads with MiXCR anew, one entry per CDR3 protein. The sample lists 40,000 to 45,000 distinct CDR3 sequences, 22% seen once, with about 7.7% in the top ten. The source was PBMCs, collected at follow-up. All receptors derive from a female donor with early-stage non-small cell lung cancer. CDR3s include the opening cysteine and the closing phenylalanine or tryptophan. D genes are given only for firm matches. Clone size, where shown, is once, few, many, or a class for clones that have expanded.

>TRBD2|TRBV6-2/TRBV6-3|TRBJ2-3|many
CASRIGGVSTDTQYF
TGTGCCAGCAGAATCGGGGGGGTTAGTACAGATACGCAGTATTTT
>TRBD1|TRBV6-6|TRBJ1-2|.
CASSRQGVYGYTF
TGTGCCAGCAGTCGACAGGGGGTCTATGGCTACACCTTC
>.|TRBV5-1|TRBJ1-1|few
CASSTGQYTEAFF
TGCGCCAGCAGCACCGGACAGTACACTGAAGCTTTCTTT
>.|TRBV12-3/TRBV12-4|TRBJ2-3|.
CASSSGQWDTQYF
TGTGCCAGCAGTTCCGGCCAATGGGATACGCAGTATTTT
>TRBD1|TRBV3-1|TRBJ2-1|few
CASVSRDRNNEQFF
TGTGCCAGCGTTTCCCGGGACAGAAACAATGAGCAGTTCTTC
>.|TRBV3-1|TRBJ2-2|.
CASSQARGTGELFF
TGTGCCAGCAGCCAAGCCCGGGGCACCGGGGAGCTGTTTTTT
>TRBD2|TRBV7-9|TRBJ2-7|few
CASSGGTSGYEQYF
TGTGCCAGCAGTGGCGGGACTAGCGGCTACGAGCAGTACTTC
>.|TRBV12-3/TRBV12-4|TRBJ2-5|few
CASSLAGLRWGKETQYF
TGTGCCAGCAGTTTAGCGGGGTTAAGGTGGGGGAAAGAGACCCAGTACTTC
>.|TRBV29-1|TRBJ1-3|.
CSVDSGNTIYF
TGCAGCGTGGACTCTGGAAACACCATATATTTT
>.|TRBV24-1|TRBJ2-3|few
CATSLGADTQYF
TGTGCCACCAGTTTGGGGGCAGATACGCAGTATTTT
>TRBD2|TRBV11-2|TRBJ2-5|.
CASSTAGAETQYF
TGTGCCAGCAGCACAGCGGGAGCAGAGACCCAGTACTTC
>TRBD1|TRBV11-2|TRBJ2-1|many
CASRKAVGTGFVDEQFF
TGTGCCAGCAGAAAGGCCGTTGGGACAGGGTTCGTAGATGAGCAGTTCTTC
>.|TRBV10-3|TRBJ1-1|.
CAISTGQKEAFF
TGTGCCATCAGCACAGGACAGAAAGAAGCTTTCTTT
>.|TRBV15|TRBJ2-2|.
CATSRDQVAGGELFF
TGTGCCACCAGCAGAGATCAAGTTGCGGGCGGGGAGCTGTTTTTT
>.|TRBV5-5|TRBJ1-5|many
CASSLQGGGNQPQHF
TGTGCCAGCAGCTTACAGGGAGGCGGCAATCAGCCCCAGCATTTT
>TRBD1|TRBV29-1|TRBJ1-5|few
CSVGQGTSQPQHF
TGCAGCGTGGGACAGGGCACAAGTCAGCCCCAGCATTTT
>.|TRBV6-4|TRBJ2-3|few
CASSASGTDTQYF
TGTGCCAGCAGTGCCTCAGGGACAGATACGCAGTATTTT
>.|TRBV29-1|TRBJ2-1|.
CSVDPYNEQFF
TGCAGCGTAGACCCATACAATGAGCAGTTCTTC
>TRBD2|TRBV25-1|TRBJ2-7|.
CASRGGLAGEGEQYF
TGTGCCAGCAGGGGGGGACTAGCGGGAGAAGGTGAGCAGTACTTC
>.|TRBV13|TRBJ1-6|few
CASSTSDSSPDSPLHF
TGTGCCAGCAGCACCTCGGACAGTAGTCCTGATTCACCCCTCCACTTT
>.|TRBV2|TRBJ2-5|.
CASSELILQETQYF
TGTGCCAGCAGTGAGTTAATCCTCCAAGAGACCCAGTACTTC
>TRBD1|TRBV12-3/TRBV12-4|TRBJ1-2|.
CASSRDSQLGGYTF
TGTGCCAGCAGCCGGGACAGCCAACTGGGCGGCTACACCTTC
>.|TRBV12-3/TRBV12-4|TRBJ1-4|many
CASSLVHEKLFF
TGTGCCAGCAGTTTAGTGCATGAAAAACTGTTTTTT
>TRBD2|TRBV27|TRBJ2-1|few
CASSRRLAGEDNEQFF
TGTGCCAGCAGTAGACGACTAGCGGGAGAGGACAATGAGCAGTTCTTC
>.|TRBV30|TRBJ2-1|.
CAWSGTNEQFF
TGTGCCTGGAGCGGTACCAATGAGCAGTTCTTC
>TRBD2|TRBV5-6|TRBJ2-7|.
CASSLDSGSLWDEQYF
TGTGCCAGCAGCTTGGATAGCGGGAGTTTATGGGACGAGCAGTACTTC
>.|TRBV6-5|TRBJ1-3|.
CASSSPSGNTIYF
TGTGCCAGCAGTTCCCCTTCTGGAAACACCATATATTTT
>.|TRBV5-4|TRBJ1-1|many
CASSSSVNEAFF
TGTGCCAGCAGCTCCTCGGTCAATGAAGCTTTCTTT
>TRBD1|TRBV20-1|TRBJ1-1|.
CSALTGDTEAFF
TGCAGTGCCCTGACAGGGGACACTGAAGCTTTCTTT
>TRBD2|TRBV18|TRBJ2-3|.
CASSPPSLAELTDTQYF
TGTGCCAGCTCACCACCGAGTCTAGCGGAGCTCACAGATACGCAGTATTTT
>.|TRBV20-1|TRBJ2-1|many
CSASAGAFDNEQFF
TGCAGTGCTAGCGCAGGGGCCTTTGACAATGAGCAGTTCTTC
>TRBD2|TRBV15|TRBJ2-5|few
CATSKAGVGETQYF
TGTGCCACCAGCAAAGCGGGGGTTGGAGAGACCCAGTACTTC
>.|TRBV2|TRBJ1-2|.
CASRDSPVEGYTF
TGTGCCAGCAGGGACAGTCCCGTTGAGGGCTACACCTTC
>.|TRBV7-9|TRBJ2-3|few
CASSLAPAYTQYF
TGTGCCAGCAGCTTAGCGCCCGCATATACGCAGTATTTT